This T cell receptor beta chain was sequenced in a study of shared T cell receptors in the human thymus. With 5 bases clipped from V and 5 bases from J, the junction kept 8 bases outside the gene matches. Per the germline V gene, CDR1 is SEHNR and CDR2 is FQNEAQ (reference sequence). The CDR3 has 15 residues. Repertoires were generated with immunoSEQ multiplex PCR, while TCRdb's copy carries only in-frame clones and drops some. The sample has about 380,000 clones; around 95% are singletons. This sequence was found in a human donor. The chain recombines TRBV7-9 with TRBJ1-4, with 7 bases lining up with TRBD1. The material sequenced was thymocytes. The chain's CDR3 is CASSRGTALNEKLFF. The DNA for the CDR3 is TGTGCCAGCAGCCGCGGGACAGCCCTAAATGAAAAACTGTTTTTT.